Listed below are T cell receptor beta chains from one sample, sequenced in a study of PD-L1 blockade in urothelial cancer. The assay was immunoSEQ multiplex PCR, and TCRdb's table has in-frame clones only and misses some. The sample consists of more than 70,000 clones, about 88% of them appearing once. The material sequenced was PBMCs, taken around atezolizumab (anti-PD-L1) treatment. These receptors came from a man in his fifties or sixties with urothelial cancer. The CDR3 runs from the conserved cysteine through the conserved F or W. A D gene is named only where the DNA matches it firmly. A clone size is listed for some rows: how often the clone was seen (once, few, many), or a class if it is expanded.

d_call	v_call	clone_size	j_call	cdr3_nt	cdr3_aa
TRBD1	TRBV5-4	once	TRBJ2-7	TGTGCCAGCAGACAGACAGGGGGGTACGAGCAGTACTTC	CASRQTGGYEQYF
TRBD2	TRBV4-3	once	TRBJ2-7	TGCGCCAGCAGCCAAGAGGGGCGGGGGGCCTACGAGCAGTACTTC	CASSQEGRGAYEQYF
-	TRBV29-1	-	TRBJ2-7	TGCAGCGTGGCCGCGGCCTACGAGCAGTACTTC	CSVAAAYEQYF
TRBD2	TRBV7-2	-	TRBJ2-3	TGTGCCAGCAGCTTAATCGGCGGGAGAAGTCCAGATACGCAGTATTTT	CASSLIGGRSPDTQYF
-	TRBV2	-	TRBJ2-4	TGTGCCAGCAGTGAAAGAGGGGGTTTGGCCAAAAACATTCAGTACTTC	CASSERGGLAKNIQYF
-	TRBV11-2	-	TRBJ2-1	TGTGCCAGCAGCTTAGGAGGCCGGGGGAGAAACAATGAGCAGTTCTTC	CASSLGGRGRNNEQFF
TRBD2	TRBV11-2	-	TRBJ2-3	TGTGCCAGCAGCTTAGAACTAGCGGGATTGGATACGCAGTATTTT	CASSLELAGLDTQYF
-	TRBV5-1	-	TRBJ2-5	TGCGCCAGCAGCTTTCCGGGACAAGAGACCCAGTACTTC	CASSFPGQETQYF
-	TRBV14	-	TRBJ2-2	TGTGCCAGCAGCCAAGTGCGGGGCCCTGGCACCGGGGAGCTGTTTTTT	CASSQVRGPGTGELFF
-	TRBV30	-	TRBJ1-1	TGTGCCTGGAGCGCGACAGACACTGAAGCTTTCTTT	CAWSATDTEAFF
TRBD1	TRBV6-1	-	TRBJ1-2	TGTGCCAGCAGTGAACTTCAGACAGGGACCTACCTTGGAGGCTACACCTTC	CASSELQTGTYLGGYTF
-	TRBV5-5	-	TRBJ1-2	TGTGCCAGCAGCTTGGGTCCAGGGGCCTTATATGGCTACACCTTC	CASSLGPGALYGYTF
TRBD1	TRBV28	once	TRBJ2-1	TGTGCCAGCAGTTTGACGGGACAGGGGTCCTACAATGAGCAGTTCTTC	CASSLTGQGSYNEQFF